The clone carrying this T cell receptor (beta chain) was seen a few times. Its antigen is unidentified. The data stem from a study of T cell repertoires in cytomegalovirus infection. On the study more broadly: Selection of CMV epitopes for the study included recently identified HLA-C-restricted and well-studied HLA-B-restricted ones. Matching HLA type, along with CMV infection, was indicated by public TCR beta signatures.

TCRdb processed the reads anew with MiXCR; each CDR3 protein has one entry. The sample contains some 920,000 distinct CDR3 sequences, 25% to 40% of which appear only once. Study observations and caveats: It was HLA-C-restricted CMV-specific TCR beta clonotypes that dominated the response ex vivo. Cumulative public TCR beta family frequency identified carriers of CMV plus the relevant HLA.

The CDR3 extends over 15 amino acids. Trimming removed 1 base at V and 0 bases at J, with 10 bases between. Germline V gene sequence: CDR1 SEHNR, CDR2 FQNEAQ (reference sequence). Sequenced here: cultured CD8+ T cells from PBMCs, sampled from culture after CMV antigen stimulation. The clonotype originates from a human donor in good health (CMV status not recorded). Some clones in this sample may be carry-over from other donors' samples. This chain links TRBV7-9 with TRBJ2-7, with a tentative D call TRBD2 (6 bases). CDR3 loop: CASSLGAGSSYEQYV. DNA for the CDR3: TGTGCCAGCAGCTTAGGAGCCGGGAGCTCCTACGAGCAGTACGTC.